Reported below is one T cell receptor (beta chain). This receptor's antigen is unknown. No base quality information exists; no much larger clone differs at one position. The sample belongs to a study of blood T cells in healthy people across ages (dated by TCRdb to about 2015). For the study in its entirety: In model experiments, roughly one uniquely barcoded TCR beta cDNA molecule per two T cells was captured by template switching. The donors were divided into four age groups: young (average approximately 17 years), middle-aged (approximately 39), aged (about 60) and long-lived (around 87). The study analyzed two additional independent replicas of 1 million unique cDNA reads from the same blood draw for two donors, one aged 18 to 29 and one aged 80 or older. Age-related changes in TCR beta repertoire diversity were measured in the study by deep sequencing normalized with unique cDNA molecular identifiers. To avoid experimental bias, donors of different ages were spread randomly across the sequencing lanes.

Donors were a few dozen systemically healthy Caucasian individuals from Russia aged 6 to 90 years. Each donor gave approximately 10 milliliters of peripheral blood, collected into EDTA-treated Vacutainer tubes. PBMCs were isolated by Ficoll-Paque density-gradient centrifugation, with at least 7 million obtained per sample. Total RNA was extracted from PBMCs with Trizol reagent, with at least 5 micrograms obtained per sample. For every donor, an aliquot of PBMCs went through flow cytometry to measure the percentages of naive CD45RAhigh/CD27high T cells. General findings and caveats noted by the study authors: The CMV infection status of donors was not known, potentially confounding age-related changes in expanded clonotypes. Conclusive comparison of naive and antigen-experienced compartments was prevented by the profiling of bulk unsorted PBMCs. Compared with the aged group, more naive CD4+ T cells, fewer expanded clones and increased TCR diversity were shown by the long-lived group, suggesting age selection. A strong correlation was found between observed TCR beta diversity and the percentage of naive T cells measured by flow cytometry. Estimates of total diversity from one million sequenced T cells were regarded as lower bounds and underestimates. Observed TCR beta diversity per million T cells fell roughly linearly with age, and a significant reduction was already apparent by age around 36.

The library was prepared using 5' RACE. The sequencer listed for this sample is Illumina HiSeq 2500. The second PCR ran for roughly 6 to 11 cycles and used a J-beta primer mix along with a sample-barcoded 5' primer. A template-switch 5' adaptor carrying 12 random nucleotides introduced a unique molecular identifier onto each TCR beta cDNA molecule. At least 2.5 million CDR3-containing paired-end reads were obtained from each sample. First-strand cDNA synthesis was performed from all RNA using the Mint cDNA synthesis kit, with priming by a TRBC-specific oligonucleotide. All cDNA was treated with uracil-DNA glycosylase and then went through a first 18-cycle PCR with the universal primers M1SS and BC2_uni_R. Regarding the original processing steps: Normalization of each sample was performed by random selection of 1 million high-quality reads, each carrying a distinct molecular identifier. Reads sharing molecular identifiers were discarded rather than binned into consensus sequences. CDR3 identification, clonotype clustering and error correction used MiTCR with a Q25 quality threshold and the strictest error-elimination algorithm. A nonparametric unseen species model with Euler transformation was used to estimate lower-bound total TCR beta diversity. The public reads were run again by TCRdb, first through fastp at Q25 and then through MiXCR, and only productive beta chains were kept. Each entry is one CDR3 protein sequence, shown with its most common DNA and genes. TCRdb's processing, not the study's, gives the V and J calls here. The sample records roughly 720,000 distinct CDR3 sequences, about 48% of which are singletons. Under 50% of the sample is in the top ten clones.

There are 14 amino acids in the CDR3, from cysteine to phenylalanine inclusive. Only the CDR3 DNA is retained, 42 bases long and in frame from the first base. From the germline V gene, CDR1 is SGHRS and CDR2 is YFSETQ. V loses 4 bases at its end and J loses 7 bases; junction bases beyond the gene matches: 8. Rearrangement joined TRBV5-1 to TRBJ1-1, with TRBD1 identical over 9 junction bases. Sequencing used blood. This sequence was found in an elderly man in good health. The CDR3 has the sequence CASSVGTGNGEAFF. The base sequence is TGCGCCAGCAGCGTAGGGACAGGGAATGGTGAAGCTTTCTTT.